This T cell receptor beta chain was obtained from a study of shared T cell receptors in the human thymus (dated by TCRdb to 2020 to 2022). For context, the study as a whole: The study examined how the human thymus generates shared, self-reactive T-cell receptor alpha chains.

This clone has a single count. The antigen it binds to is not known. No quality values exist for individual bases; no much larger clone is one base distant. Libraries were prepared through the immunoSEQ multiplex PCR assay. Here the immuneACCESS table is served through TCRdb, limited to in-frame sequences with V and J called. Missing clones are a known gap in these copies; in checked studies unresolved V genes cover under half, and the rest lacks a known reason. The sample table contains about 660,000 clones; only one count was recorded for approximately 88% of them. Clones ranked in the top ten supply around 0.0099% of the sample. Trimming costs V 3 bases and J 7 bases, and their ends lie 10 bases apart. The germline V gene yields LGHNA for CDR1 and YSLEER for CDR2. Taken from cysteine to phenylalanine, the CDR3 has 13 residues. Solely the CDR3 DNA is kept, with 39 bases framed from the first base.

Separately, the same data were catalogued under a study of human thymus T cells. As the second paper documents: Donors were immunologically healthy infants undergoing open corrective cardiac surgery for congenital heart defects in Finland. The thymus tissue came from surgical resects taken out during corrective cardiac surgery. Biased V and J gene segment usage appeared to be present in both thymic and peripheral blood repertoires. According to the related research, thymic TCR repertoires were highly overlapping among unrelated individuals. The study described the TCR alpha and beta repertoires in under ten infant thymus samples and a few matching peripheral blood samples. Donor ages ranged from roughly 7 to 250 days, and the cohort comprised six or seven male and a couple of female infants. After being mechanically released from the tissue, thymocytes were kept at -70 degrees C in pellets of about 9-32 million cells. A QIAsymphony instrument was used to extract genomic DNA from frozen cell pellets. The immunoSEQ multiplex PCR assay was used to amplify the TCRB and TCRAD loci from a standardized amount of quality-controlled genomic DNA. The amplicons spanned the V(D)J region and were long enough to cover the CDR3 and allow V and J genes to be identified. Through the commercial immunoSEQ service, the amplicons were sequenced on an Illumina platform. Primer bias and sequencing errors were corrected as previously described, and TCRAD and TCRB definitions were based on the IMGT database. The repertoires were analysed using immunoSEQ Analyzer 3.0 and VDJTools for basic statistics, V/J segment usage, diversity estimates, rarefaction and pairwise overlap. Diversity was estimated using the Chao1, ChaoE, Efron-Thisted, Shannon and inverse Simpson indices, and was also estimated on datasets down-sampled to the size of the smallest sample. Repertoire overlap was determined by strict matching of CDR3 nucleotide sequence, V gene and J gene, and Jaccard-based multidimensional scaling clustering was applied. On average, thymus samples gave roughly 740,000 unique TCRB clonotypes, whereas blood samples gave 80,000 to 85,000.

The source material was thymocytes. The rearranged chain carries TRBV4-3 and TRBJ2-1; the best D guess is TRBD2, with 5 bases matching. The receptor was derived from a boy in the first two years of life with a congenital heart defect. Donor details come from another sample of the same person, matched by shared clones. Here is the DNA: TGCGCCAGCAGCCAGTCGAGGGATAATGAGCAGTTCTTC. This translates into CASSQSRDNEQFF.